The T cell receptor (beta chain) under discussion was sequenced for a study of patients and donors after allogeneic stem cell transplantation. This clonotype was observed a few times. TCRdb independently ran MiXCR on the RT-PCR reads; one entry per CDR3 protein. The sample includes about a million distinct CDR3 sequences, about a sixth of them seen just once. Germline V CDR1 and CDR2: SGHRS, YFSETQ. V was trimmed by 3 bases and J by 3 bases, leaving 9 bases between them. The CDR3 consists of 13 residues. The rearrangement links TRBV5-1 to TRBJ2-5; D is unclear. This receptor was identified in a human donor who was either an allogeneic HSCT recipient or a stem cell or donor lymphocyte infusion donor (not recorded which). It is not recorded whose cells these are; they may come from a transplant donor. Sequences were obtained from blood, either unsorted or a sorted T cell fraction (not recorded which). The CDR3 DNA is TGCGCCAGCAGCTCCCACTTAAAAGAGACCCAGTACTTC. Encoded protein: CASSSHLKETQYF.